The present TCR beta chain was sequenced within a study of shared clonotypes between healthy human individuals. Naive CD8 cells comprised CD45RO-negative, CCR7-positively selected cells, excluding terminally differentiated effector memory CD45RA+ cells. Germline values: CDR1 MNHEY, CDR2 SVGAGI. The CDR3 covers 15 residues. The ends were cut back, 0 bases at V and 0 bases at J, with 8 bases in the middle. In the original processing: Sequence data from immunoSEQ were junction-only and lacked quality scores; consequently, filtering differed. This table comes from immunoSEQ multiplex PCR, and its TCRdb copy is limited to in-frame clones, with some not included. V and J calls and clone size come straight from that table; D and trimming were deduced from the DNA. The table shows 600,000 or so clones, with approximately 95% occurring only once. General study points: Deeper or shallower sequencing was expected to change how clonotypes are shared among donors.

Turning to this clone: Its antigen is as yet unknown.

The sequenced sample was naive CD8+ T cells sorted from blood. V and J are TRBV6-5 and TRBJ1-1; D uncertain. This TCR came from a woman aged 25 to 45 in good health. CDR3 sequence (DNA): TGTGCCAGCAGTTACTCACGGTGGGTGAACACTGAAGCTTTCTTT. This translates into CASSYSRWVNTEAFF.